This TCR beta chain was sequenced in a study of CD8 T cells in Susac syndrome. Broader study findings: Where Susac syndrome CD4+ T cell repertoires were concerned, no clonal expansion was evident. A relatively small number of individuals underwent TCR sequencing and HLA analysis.

Random hexamers were used to reverse transcribe the RNA input (about 0.5 to 1 ug). Amplification of TCR beta CDR3 was carried out by immunoSEQ multiplex PCR, which covered 54 Vbeta and 13 Jbeta segments. TCRdb passed the immunoSEQ multiplex PCR reads through MiXCR, listing each CDR3 protein once. The repertoire includes 150,000 to 190,000 distinct CDR3 sequences, roughly 95% of them detected once, and 0.15% to 0.2% sits in the top ten. As regards this clonotype: Its antigen is not identified.

The TEMRA cells underwent FACS enrichment, while the CD8+ and CD4+ T cells underwent negative isolation. Germline lookup yields CDR1 LGHDT and CDR2 YNNKEL (reference sequence). The CDR3 has 14 residues. V was clipped by 2 bases and J by 5 bases; unmatched bases: 3. The specimen sequenced was CD4+ T cells from PBMCs. The source is a human donor with Susac syndrome. The chain carries TRBV3-1 and TRBJ2-7; 10 nucleotides match TRBD2. CDR3 DNA: TGTGCCAGCAGCCAATTAGCGGGGGGCCACGAGCAGTACTTC. Protein: CASSQLAGGHEQYF.